The rows below give T cell receptor beta chains drawn from one sample of a study of tumor and adjacent non-tumor tissue in lung cancer. One entry per CDR3 protein, called by TCRdb with MiXCR from the multiplex PCR reads. Found here are about 120,000 distinct CDR3 sequences, roughly 67% of them singletons; the top ten hold 9.5% to 15%. Sequencing used lung tumor tissue. These TCRs come from a young man with non-small cell lung cancer. The CDR3 runs from the conserved cysteine through the conserved F or W. A D gene is named only where the DNA matches it firmly. Size tells how often a clone was seen (once, few, many) or the class of an expanded clone, and some rows leave it out.

>.|TRBV4-1|.|TRBJ2-7
TGCGAGGCGGGACAGATTCACGATGAGCAGCACTTC
CEAGQIHDEQHF
>TRBD1|TRBV20-1|.|TRBJ1-6
TGCAGTGCTAGTGGACAGGGGCGATCACCCCTCCACTTT
CSASGQGRSPLHF
>TRBD2|TRBV10-3|many|TRBJ2-1
TGTGCCATCAGTGAGTTGACTAGCGGGGGGTTGCGCGATGAGCAGTTCTTC
CAISELTSGGLRDEQFF
>.|TRBV20-1|.|TRBJ1-5
TGCAGAGCTGGACCCCCAGGATCCAATCAGCCCCAGCATTTT
CRAGPPGSNQPQHF
>.|TRBV6-1|.|TRBJ2-7
TGTGCCGGCAGTGGGGCCACAGGGTCTTGGGACGAGCAGTGCTTC
CAGSGATGSWDEQCF
>.|TRBV20-1|many|TRBJ2-1
TGCAGTGCTAGAGATGCCCGGGACACCTACAATGAGCAGTTCTTC
CSARDARDTYNEQFF
>.|TRBV9|.|TRBJ2-2
TGTGCCAGTAGCATAGAGGGCACGTACACCGGGGAGCTGTTTTTT
CASSIEGTYTGELFF
>.|TRBV20-1|.|TRBJ2-2
TGCAGTGCTAGAGAAAGTAGGGGGGGGGACACCTGGGAGCTGTTTTTT
CSARESRGGDTWELFF
>TRBD1|TRBV20-1|.|TRBJ2-7
TGCAGTGCCCTGGACAGGATGACCTACGAGCAATACTTC
CSALDRMTYEQYF
>.|TRBV12-3/TRBV12-4|many|TRBJ1-5
TGTGCCAGCACCCTGGAGGGGGGGGGCGGTCAGCCCCAGCATTTT
CASTLEGGGGQPQHF
>.|TRBV12-3/TRBV12-4|medium-sized|TRBJ2-7
TGTGCCAGCAGCCCTTCTTTATACGAGCAGTACTTC
CASSPSLYEQYF
>.|TRBV7-9|.|TRBJ1-1
TGTGCCAGCAGCTTAGAAGGGTGGGACACTGAAGCTTTCTTT
CASSLEGWDTEAFF
>TRBD2|TRBV24-1|many|TRBJ2-1
TGTGCCACCAGTGATTTTTTAGCCAGCGGGAGCGACAATGAGCAGTTCTTC
CATSDFLASGSDNEQFF
>.|TRBV12-3/TRBV12-4|once|TRBJ2-7
TGTGCCAGCAGCTTACAGAGCGAGCAGTACTTC
CASSLQSEQYF
>.|TRBV4-1|.|TRBJ1-3
TGCGCCAGCAGCCAAGAGGACGGGAATGGAAACACCATATATTTT
CASSQEDGNGNTIYF
>.|TRBV6-1|once|TRBJ2-1
.
CASWGTGTYNEQLF
>.|TRBV7-8|.|TRBJ1-1
TGTGTCAGTGGCTCGAGACCCGAAACTGAAGCTTTCTTT
CVSGSRPETEAFF
>TRBD1|TRBV12-3/TRBV12-4|.|TRBJ2-2
TGTGCCAGCAGTTTGACAGGGTTGGGAGTAATCGGGGAGCTGTTTTTT
CASSLTGLGVIGELFF
>.|TRBV11-2|.|TRBJ2-3
TGTGCCAGCAGCCCTTCGCGGGTCACATATACGCAGTATTTT
CASSPSRVTYTQYF
>.|TRBV11-2|.|TRBJ2-7
TGTGCCAGCAGCTGGGATACCGGGCCCTCCTACGAGCAGTACTTC
CASSWDTGPSYEQYF
>.|TRBV12-3/TRBV12-4|.|TRBJ2-1
TGTGCCAGCAGCTCAATGCCGCGTGAGCAGTTCTTC
CASSSMPREQFF
>.|TRBV6-5|many|TRBJ2-3
TGTGCCACCACAGGACGAACTAGCACAGATACGCAGTATTTT
CATTGRTSTDTQYF
>TRBD1|TRBV18|many|TRBJ2-7
TGTGCCAGCTCACAGGGGACAGACGTCGAGCAGTACTTC
CASSQGTDVEQYF
>TRBD1|TRBV11-2|many|TRBJ1-1
TGTGCCAGCAGTCGGGGGTGGGGACAGGGCAACACTGAAGCTTTCTTT
CASSRGWGQGNTEAFF
>TRBD1|TRBV6-6|.|TRBJ1-6
TGTGCCAGCAGGGGACAAGGGGGCGCGCAAGGTTCACACCCCCACTTT
CASRGQGGAQGSHPHF
>TRBD1|TRBV29-1|few|TRBJ1-2
TGCAGCGTTGCCGGGACAGGGCTCAAGTATGGCTACACCTTC
CSVAGTGLKYGYTF
>.|TRBV4-1|many|TRBJ2-4
TGCGCCAGCAGCCAAGCGGGAGTAGCCAAAAACATTCAGTACTTC
CASSQAGVAKNIQYF
>.|TRBV29-1|many|TRBJ1-2
TGCAGCGTTGAAGATCTGGGGGGCGGGTACACCTTC
CSVEDLGGGYTF
>.|TRBV6-5|.|TRBJ1-1
TGTGCTAGCAGTTACTCGACAAGCCGGATTGAAGCCTTCTTT
CASSYSTSRIEAFF
>TRBD1|TRBV5-1|few|TRBJ2-1
TGCGCCAGCAGGTCCGAGGGGACAGGGAGCAATGAGCAGTTCTTC
CASRSEGTGSNEQFF
>.|TRBV11-2|few|TRBJ2-7
TGTGCCAGCAGCTTAGCGGCAGGCCCTAAGCAGTACTTC
CASSLAAGPKQYF
>TRBD2|TRBV11-2|.|TRBJ2-3
TGTGCCAGCAGCCCTGGGATTAGCGGGAGGGCCCGAAATACACAGTATTTT
CASSPGISGRARNTQYF
>TRBD2|TRBV5-5|.|TRBJ2-3
TGTGCCAGCAGTACAGCGGGGGGGTCAGATACGCAGTATTTT
CASSTAGGSDTQYF
>.|TRBV6-5|.|TRBJ2-6
TGTGCCAGCAGCTTAACCACCGCATGGACCTCTGGGGTCAACGTCCCGACTTTC
CASSLTTAWTSGVNVPTF
>.|TRBV4-3|.|TRBJ2-3
TGCGCCAGTAGCCGCGGCGTTGCTAGCACAGATACGCAGTATTTT
CASSRGVASTDTQYF
>TRBD2|TRBV20-1|.|TRBJ2-1
TGCAGTGCCCAGACCGGGACTATCGTTCTCCATGAGCAGTCCTTC
CSAQTGTIVLHEQSF
>.|TRBV4-2|.|TRBJ2-1
TGTGCCAGCAGCGGTTCAAATGGTAACTCCTACAATGAGCAGTTCTTC
CASSGSNGNSYNEQFF
>TRBD2|TRBV11-3|once|TRBJ2-5
TGCTCCAGCAGCTTAGAAGCGGGAGGGCAAGAGACCCAGTGCTTC
CSSSLEAGGQETQCF
>.|TRBV6-1|.|TRBJ2-5
TGTGCCAGCAGACGGAGGGGGCAAGAGACCCAGTACTTC
CASRRRGQETQYF
>.|TRBV10-3|.|TRBJ2-3
TGTGGCACCGTGAGGGAGGGAGGGGGGGCCCGGGATACGCAGTATTTT
CGTVREGGGARDTQYF
>.|TRBV11-2|many|TRBJ2-3
TGTGCCAGCAGCTTAGGTCACAGGGCCACAGATACGCAGTATTTT
CASSLGHRATDTQYF
>.|TRBV29-1|many|TRBJ2-7
TGCAGCGTTACCACGGACTCGCAGGGGTACGAGCAGTACTTC
CSVTTDSQGYEQYF
>.|TRBV6-6|few|TRBJ2-7
TGTGCCAGCAGTCACGATCTGCTCCGGGTGTTCGGGGTCACCTCCTACGAGCAGTACTTC
CASSHDLLRVFGVTSYEQYF
>TRBD1|TRBV7-9|few|TRBJ1-5
TGTGCCAGCAGCTTAGACTTAAGTTGGGACAGGGGGAAAGATAGCAATCAGCCCCAGCATTTT
CASSLDLSWDRGKDSNQPQHF
>.|TRBV4-1|.|TRBJ1-5
TGCGCCAGTAGCCAAGAACCCAAGGAATGGCAGTCCCAGCATTTT
CASSQEPKEWQSQHF
>TRBD1|TRBV5-4|.|TRBJ2-1
TGTGCCAGCAGCGTGCCAGACAGGGGGCAATTTCGCAATGAGCAGTTCTTC
CASSVPDRGQFRNEQFF
>.|TRBV6-2/TRBV6-3|.|TRBJ2-7
TGTGCCAGCAGTACCCTCCGGGGGCACTCCTATGAGCAGTACTTC
CASSTLRGHSYEQYF
>.|TRBV10-3|many|TRBJ2-1
TGTGCCATCAGTGAGAAGGGGGGGAGCTCCTACAATGAGCAGTTCTTC
CAISEKGGSSYNEQFF
>.|TRBV6-2/TRBV6-3|.|TRBJ1-4
TGTGCCAGCAGGTCGATCAGGGTACGGATTTCAACTAATGGAAAACTGCTTTTT
CASRSIRVRISTNGKLLF
>TRBD2|TRBV24-1|.|TRBJ2-7
TGTGCAACCAGTGCTAGCGGGGCGTACGGGCAGTACTTC
CATSASGAYGQYF
>.|TRBV6-5|.|TRBJ2-7
TGTGCCAGCAGTAGGACAGTTAACTACAACGAGCAGTACTTC
CASSRTVNYNEQYF
>.|TRBV29-1|.|TRBJ1-2
TGCAACGTTGTAAGGGGGAACAACTACACCTTC
CNVVRGNNYTF
>.|TRBV29-1|.|TRBJ2-7
TGCAGCCTCACACTGAGCTCCTACGAGCAGTACTTC
CSLTLSSYEQYF
>TRBD2|TRBV6-5|many|TRBJ2-1
TGTGCCAGCAGTTACTCCGGGGGGTCCGGGGAGCAGTTCTTC
CASSYSGGSGEQFF
>.|TRBV11-1|many|TRBJ2-7
TGTGCCAGCAGCCCGCGACTAGTCCACGAGCAGTACTTC
CASSPRLVHEQYF
>.|TRBV20-1|once|TRBJ1-5
TGCAATGCTAGAGCTGGGAATCAGCCCCAGCATTTT
CNARAGNQPQHF
>TRBD1|TRBV7-9|.|TRBJ1-1
TGTGCCAGCATGAAGGGGGCAATCGACACTGAAGCTTTCTTT
CASMKGAIDTEAFF
>.|TRBV12-3/TRBV12-4|many|TRBJ2-6
TGTGCCAGCAAAGGTGGGGCCAACGTCCTGACTTTC
CASKGGANVLTF
>.|TRBV11-2|.|TRBJ1-4
TGTACCAGCAGGTTAGATAGAGGGGGAGAAAAACTGATTTTT
CTSRLDRGGEKLIF